Shown below are 14 T cell receptor beta chains from a single sample sequenced in a study of T-cell reconstitution after alpha-beta-depleted transplantation in children. As it was prepared, the TCRbeta library received unique molecular identifiers. Each CDR3 protein gets one entry after TCRdb re-called the PCR reads with MiXCR. Seen here are about 900,000 distinct CDR3 sequences, roughly 29% observed once, and the top ten hold over 25%. The specimen was PBMCs, mostly from graft donor cells, collected 360 days after TCRalphabeta/CD19-depleted stem cell transplant. These receptors were collected from a boy under two years old who had a stem cell transplant for SCID, so the T cells may come from the graft donor.

This chain connects TRBV18 to TRBJ2-3; D remains unclear. From germline, CDR1 is KGHSH and CDR2 LQKENI. The CDR3 is 12 residues long. Trimming took 3 bases from V and 2 from J, leaving 3 bases between them. As DNA, the CDR3 is TGTGCCAGCTCACCTATCACAGATACGCAGTATTTT. Its translation: CASSPITDTQYF.

This sequence joins TRBV5-1 and TRBJ2-6, with D possibly called TRBD1 or TRBD2 (7 bases each). CDR1 is SGHRS and CDR2 is YFSETQ in the germline V gene. Trimming shortened V by 3 bases and J by 0 bases, and 16 bases separated the two germline ends. The CDR3 has 18 residues. In DNA form, the CDR3 reads TGCGCCAGCAGCTGGGGGGGACAGACCCTCTCTGGGGCCAACGTCCTGACTTTC. Translated, it gives CASSWGGQTLSGANVLTF.

The V and J genes are TRBV7-2 and TRBJ2-5; D is perhaps TRBD2 (6 bases). V was cut by 4 bases and J by 1 base, with 13 bases left in between. Germline CDR1 and CDR2: SGHTA and FQGNSA. The CDR3 covers 15 residues. In nucleotides, the CDR3 is TGTGCCAGCAGCTACAGCAGCGGGCTCCAAGAGACCCAGTACTTC. It encodes CASSYSSGLQETQYF.

This clonotype turned up a few times. The rearrangement uses TRBV12-3 or TRBV12-4 and TRBJ2-2; 14 bases are a match to TRBD2. CDR3 length: 16 residues. The V gene end was trimmed by 3 bases and the J gene end by 7 bases; junction bases not matched to a gene: 4. The CDR3 nucleotides read TGTGCCAGCAGTTTTGGACTAGCGGGGGGCGGCGGGGAGCTGTTTTTT. This translates into CASSFGLAGGGGELFF.

The rearrangement joins TRBV11-2 to TRBJ1-1; D ambiguous. The CDR3 runs 14 residues. Germline assignment: CDR1 SGHAT and CDR2 FQNNGV. Trimming shortened V by 2 bases and J by 1 base, and 8 bases separated the two germline ends. The CDR3 region has the DNA TGTGCCAGCAGCTTAAAGACGGGGAACACTGAAGCTTTCTTT. Amino acids: CASSLKTGNTEAFF.

This clonotype was observed a handful of times. The chain links TRBV12-5 to TRBJ2-1, with 9 bases matching TRBD2. The germline CDR1 and CDR2 sequences are LGHNT and FRNRAP. The CDR3 consists of 16 residues. The ends lost 0 bases at V and 9 bases at J; junction bases unmatched: 9. This chain's CDR3 is CASGLVIAGGQAEQFF. CDR3 coding DNA: TGTGCTAGTGGTTTGGTAATCGCGGGGGGGCAAGCTGAGCAGTTCTTC.

The table lists this clonotype with a few counts. The chain recombines TRBV5-1 with TRBJ2-3; 11 nucleotides agree with TRBD2. Germline V lookup: CDR1 SGHRS, CDR2 YFSETQ. V gave up 4 bases and J gave up 1 base; unmatched junction bases: 20. The CDR3 loop spans 21 amino acids. Here the CDR3 reads CASSHAPPSGGTEGGTDTQYF. The CDR3 nucleotides are TGCGCCAGCAGCCATGCACCCCCTAGCGGGGGGACAGAGGGAGGCACAGATACGCAGTATTTT.

This clonotype occurred a few times. This chain links TRBV7-8 with TRBJ1-5; TRBD1 matches at 8 bases. The CDR3 runs 15 residues. The trim removed 6 bases at V and 9 bases at J, leaving 13 bases unmatched. Germline CDR1 SGHVS, CDR2 FQNEAQ. In DNA, the CDR3 is TGTGCCAGCAGTCGAACCGGGACAGGTCCTGGGCCCCAGCATTTT. It yields the protein CASSRTGTGPGPQHF.

The rearrangement links TRBV18 to TRBJ1-1; 7 nucleotides align to TRBD1. The ends lost 1 base at V and 4 bases at J; junction bases unmatched: 3. Looked up from germline, CDR1 is KGHSH and CDR2 is LQKENI. This CDR3 is built from 14 residues. The CDR3 DNA reads TGTGCCAGCTCACCACAGGGGGCCGTCACTGAAGCTTTCTTT. Residues: CASSPQGAVTEAFF. The variable domain in full, with the rest retrieved from reference TRBV18 and TRBJ1-1, is NAGVMQNPRHLVRRRGQEARLRCSPMKGHSHVYWYRQLPEEGLKFMVYLQKENIIDESGMPKERFSAEFPKEGPSILRIQQVVRGDSAAYFCASSPQGAVTEAFFGQGTRLTVV.

The rearrangement joins TRBV20-1 to TRBJ2-7; TRBD1 aligns across 7 bases. Trimming at V came to 7 bases and at J to 5 bases, leaving 11 bases not matched to a gene. This CDR3 has 13 amino acids. Germline CDR1 DFQATT, CDR2 SNEGSKA (reference sequence). The CDR3 is CSVDRENLNEQYF. CDR3 coding DNA: TGCAGTGTCGACAGGGAAAACCTAAACGAGCAGTACTTC.

CDR3 loop: CSARSVGRMNTEAFF. CDR3 bases: TGCAGTGCTAGATCGGTAGGACGTATGAACACTGAAGCTTTCTTT. The genes are TRBV20-1 and TRBJ1-1, with unresolved D. CDR3 length equals 15 residues. V was pared by 2 bases and J by 0 bases, with 13 bases between. Germline loops: CDR1 DFQATT, CDR2 SNEGSKA (reference sequence).

This chain uses TRBV7-3 with TRBJ2-3; 14 bases are a match to TRBD2. This CDR3 contains 18 residues. Germline CDR1 and CDR2: SGHTA and FQGTGA. J gave up 5 bases and V 5 bases, and 12 bases lay outside the gene matches. The CDR3 protein is CASSTRTSGGTARDTQYF. CDR3 nucleotides: TGTGCCAGCAGCACAAGGACTAGCGGGGGGACGGCACGAGATACGCAGTATTTT.

CDR3: CASSQAVGASYNEQFF. CDR3 bases: TGCGCCAGCAGCCAAGCTGTGGGGGCGAGTTACAATGAGCAGTTCTTC. The chain carries TRBV4-1 and TRBJ2-1; D is perhaps TRBD1 (6 bases). V was shortened by 1 base and J by 4 bases, with 14 bases between the two germline ends. The CDR3 consists of 16 residues. Germline V gene data show CDR1 as MGHRA and CDR2 as YSYEKL.

This clonotype was counted a few times. This rearrangement joins TRBV20-1 to TRBJ2-3; 8 positions agree with TRBD2. The V gene end was trimmed by 2 bases and the J gene end by 1 base; junction bases not matched to a gene: 2. CDR3 length: 14 amino acids. Per germline, CDR1 DFQATT and CDR2 SNEGSKA (reference sequence). CDR3 sequence (DNA): TGCAGTGCTAGAAAGACTAGCGGCACAGATACGCAGTATTTT. It specifies CSARKTSGTDTQYF.